Shown below are 26 T cell receptor beta chains from a single sample sequenced in a study of T-cell memory formation after mild COVID-19. TCRdb analysed the 5' RACE reads with MiXCR anew, one entry per CDR3 protein. Of about 470,000 distinct CDR3 sequences listed, roughly 25% are singletons. The specimen was PBMCs or a T cell subset sorted from them (not recorded which). These receptors all come from an adult woman who had mild COVID-19 (a few samples of this study predate the infection). Cell type and time point are not known.

This clonotype occurred a few times. The chain recombines TRBV4-1 with TRBJ1-6, with a tentative D call TRBD1 (6 bases). With 4 bases removed from V and 9 bases from J, the gap between germline ends came to 16 bases. CDR3 length: 15 residues. The V gene's germline CDR1 is MGHRA and CDR2 YSYEKL. In DNA, the CDR3 is TGCGCCAGCAGCCCAAGCTGGGGGGGCGGTTCACCCCTCCACTTT. Its protein product is CASSPSWGGGSPLHF.

CDR3 amino acids: CSVGTGPYNEQFF. The CDR3 nucleotides read TGCAGCGTTGGGACAGGGCCGTACAATGAGCAGTTCTTC. V and J are TRBV29-1 and TRBJ2-1, with TRBD1 matching 8 bases. Germline trimming cut 4 bases from V and 4 bases from J; bases unmatched to any gene: 3. This CDR3 comprises 13 residues. Germline V CDR1 and CDR2: SQVTM, ANQGSEA.

This clonotype came up once. The chain couples TRBV30 to TRBJ2-3, with a tentative D call TRBD2 (5 bases). This CDR3 region has 15 residues. CDR1 GTSNPN and CDR2 SVGIG come from the germline V gene (reference sequence). The germline V and J ends were trimmed by 4 bases and 2 bases, with 16 bases remaining between them. The CDR3: CAWTSMDDYTDTQYF. CDR3 in DNA: TGTGCCTGGACTAGTATGGACGACTACACAGATACGCAGTATTTT.

V usage is TRBV12-3 or TRBV12-4 and J usage is TRBJ1-1; D not certain. The V and J ends lost 5 bases and 11 bases respectively, with 18 bases between them. The CDR3 sequence is 13 residues long. The CDR3 is CASSPIIGSMAFF. Written as DNA, the CDR3 is TGTGCCAGCAGTCCCATAATCGGGTCTATGGCTTTCTTT.

In this sample, this clonotype turned up a few times. DNA of the CDR3: TGCAGCGTTGAGGGACAGGCTAACACTGAAGCTTTCTTT. Translating gives CSVEGQANTEAFF. This sequence joins TRBV29-1 and TRBJ1-1, with TRBD1 matching 8 bases. Germline values: CDR1 SQVTM, CDR2 ANQGSEA. CDR3 length: 13 residues. Unmatched junction bases numbered 2, after V lost 3 bases and J lost 2 bases.

This rearrangement joins TRBV5-1 to TRBJ2-1, with 7 bases identical to TRBD1. The trim removed 4 bases at V and 4 bases at J, leaving 8 bases unmatched. This CDR3 has 15 amino acids. Per germline, CDR1 SGHRS and CDR2 YFSETQ. The CDR3, as DNA: TGCGCCAGCAGCACGGGACAGAACCTATACAATGAGCAGTTCTTC. Residues: CASSTGQNLYNEQFF.

In this sample, this clonotype turned up many times. The rearrangement uses TRBV3-1 and TRBJ2-7; TRBD1 matches 7 bases. The J segment lost 5 bases and the V segment lost 1 base, leaving 8 bases of the junction unmatched. Looked up from germline, CDR1 is LGHDT and CDR2 is YNNKEL (reference sequence). The CDR3 length is 15 residues. CDR3 sequence: CASSQGIRTGDEQYF. CDR3 nucleotide sequence: TGTGCCAGCAGCCAAGGAATCCGCACAGGGGACGAGCAGTACTTC.

This clonotype was detected a few times. The chain couples TRBV6-5 to TRBJ1-1, with D possibly TRBD1 on 5 matching bases. Germline V CDR1 and CDR2: MNHEY, SVGAGI. V was cut by 2 bases and J by 6 bases, with 13 bases left in between. This CDR3 is built from 14 residues. CDR3: CASSYLGRVPEAFF. CDR3 nucleotides: TGTGCCAGCAGTTACCTCGGCAGGGTGCCTGAAGCTTTCTTT.

This clonotype was detected only a few times. The J gene is TRBJ2-1, the V gene TRBV12-3 or TRBV12-4; 9 nucleotides match TRBD2. With 3 bases clipped from V and 5 bases from J, the junction kept 5 bases outside the gene matches. This CDR3 is 15 amino acids long. The CDR3 loop is CASSFRAGGNNEQFF. The CDR3 coding sequence is TGTGCCAGCAGTTTTAGAGCGGGAGGTAACAATGAGCAGTTCTTC.

This clonotype was seen a handful of times. The rearrangement uses TRBV29-1 and TRBJ2-4; D is perhaps TRBD2 (6 bases). Trimming shortened V by 7 bases and J by 8 bases, and 18 bases separated the two germline ends. Germline V lookup: CDR1 SQVTM, CDR2 ANQGSEA. The CDR3 contains 13 residues. As DNA, the CDR3 is TGCAGCGCTGGGGGACTCCCTGGGGACATTCAGTACTTC. Protein: CSAGGLPGDIQYF.

A few counts support this clonotype. The chain carries TRBV5-1 and TRBJ2-7; D is perhaps TRBD1 (7 bases). The CDR3 runs to 14 residues. V gave up 4 bases and J gave up 4 bases, with 15 bases separating them. From germline, CDR1 is SGHRS and CDR2 YFSETQ. CDR3 in amino acids: CASSAGTELYEQYF. CDR3 bases: TGCGCCAGCAGCGCGGGGACAGAACTGTACGAGCAGTACTTC.

This clonotype was observed a few times. This chain connects TRBV30 to TRBJ2-1; tentatively, D is TRBD2 (6 bases). CDR1 GTSNPN and CDR2 SVGIG come from the germline V gene (reference sequence). The V gene lost 7 bases and the J gene lost 14 bases, with 18 bases spanning the gap. The CDR3 runs 11 residues. CDR3 sequence: CASIRGDSEFF. The CDR3 coding sequence is TGTGCCTCCATCCGCGGGGACTCTGAGTTCTTC. The full variable domain, its missing parts supplied by reference TRBV30 and TRBJ2-1, is SQTIHQWPATLVQPVGSPLSLECTVEGTSNPNLYWYRQAAGRGLQLLFYSVGIGQISSEVPQNLSASRPQDRQFILSSKKLLLSDSGFYLCASIRGDSEFFGPGTRLTVL.

The table lists this clonotype with many counts. V and J are TRBV5-1 and TRBJ2-3; 9 nucleotides agree with TRBD1. The CDR3 has 14 amino acids. Unmatched junction bases numbered 4, after V lost 0 bases and J lost 8 bases. The germline V gene encodes CDR1 SGHRS and CDR2 YFSETQ. The CDR3 nucleotides read TGCGCCAGCAGCTTGGATGGGACAGGGAGTACGCAGTATTTT. This encodes CASSLDGTGSTQYF.

The chain combines TRBV20-1 with TRBJ2-7; D tentatively fits TRBD1 or TRBD2 (5 bases each). This CDR3 spans 13 amino acids. Trimming removed 3 bases from V and 0 bases from J, with 9 bases in between. Germline V gene sequence: CDR1 DFQATT, CDR2 SNEGSKA (reference sequence). CDR3 residues: CSASPGTSYEQYF. CDR3 nucleotide sequence: TGCAGTGCTAGTCCCGGGACCTCCTACGAGCAGTACTTC.

This chain connects TRBV12-3 or TRBV12-4 to TRBJ1-4; 8 bases match TRBD1. The CDR3 loop spans 15 amino acids. Unmatched junction bases numbered 11, after V lost 6 bases and J lost 8 bases. The CDR3 here is CASSLGTTGGEKLFF. The CDR3 bases are TGTGCCAGCAGCCTAGGTACCACAGGGGGAGAAAAACTGTTTTTT.

The chain's CDR3 is CASSFGTGGDTQYF. The DNA of the CDR3 is TGTGCCAGCAGCTTCGGGACAGGGGGAGATACGCAGTATTTT. The V call is TRBV7-9, the J call TRBJ2-3, with 11 bases fitting TRBD1. The germline CDR1 and CDR2 sequences are SEHNR and FQNEAQ (reference sequence). This CDR3 spans 14 amino acids. V was pared by 3 bases and J by 5 bases, with 1 base of the junction left unmatched.

This clonotype showed up just a few times. The chain carries TRBV10-3 and TRBJ2-3; 10 nucleotides agree with TRBD2. Per germline, CDR1 ENHRY and CDR2 SYGVKD. J was trimmed by 3 bases and V by 2 bases; bases with no gene match: 5. CDR3 size: 16 residues. The chain's CDR3 is CAISEASGSGTDTQYF. DNA for the CDR3: TGTGCCATCAGTGAGGCTAGCGGGAGTGGAACAGATACGCAGTATTTT.

The rearrangement links TRBV3-1 to TRBJ2-7; 11 bases are a match to TRBD2. The V segment lost 0 bases and the J segment 2 bases; nucleotides outside the gene matches: 3. The CDR3 contains 16 residues. CDR1 is LGHDT and CDR2 is YNNKEL in the germline V gene (reference sequence). The CDR3 DNA follows: TGTGCCAGCAGCCAAGAACTAGCGGGGGCGACCTACGAGCAGTACTTC. As protein: CASSQELAGATYEQYF.

This chain connects TRBV7-6 to TRBJ2-1, with 14 bases identical to TRBD2. This CDR3 comprises 17 residues. Germline trimming cut 5 bases from V and 7 bases from J; bases unmatched to any gene: 10. Per the germline V gene, CDR1 is SGHVS and CDR2 is FNYEAQ. Written as DNA, the CDR3 is TGTGCCAGCAGCCTCCGACTAGCGGGAGGGCCGGGGAATGAGCAGTTCTTC. It encodes CASSLRLAGGPGNEQFF.

The genes are TRBV9 and TRBJ2-1; TRBD2 matches at 9 bases. Trimming removed 2 bases from V and 9 bases from J; junction bases left unmatched: 21. Germline V CDR1 and CDR2: SGDLS, YYNGEE. The CDR3 extends over 19 amino acids. As DNA, the CDR3 is TGTGCCAGCAGCGTGCCCCGCCCGAGGCGGGGGGGCCAAGTGAGTGAGCAGTTCTTC. Translation gives CASSVPRPRRGGQVSEQFF.

The V call is TRBV5-1, the J call TRBJ2-3, with D perhaps matching TRBD1 or TRBD2 (7 bases each). CDR1 is SGHRS, CDR2 YFSETQ, per germline. V was pared by 1 base and J by 4 bases, with 13 bases between. The CDR3 runs to 15 residues. For the CDR3, the DNA is TGCGCCAGCAGCTTGCAGGGGGGGCACGCAGATACGCAGTATTTT. As protein: CASSLQGGHADTQYF.

This clonotype was recorded a few times. The CDR3 here is CASTPGGSTDTQYF. The CDR3 nucleotides are TGCGCCAGCACACCCGGGGGAAGCACAGATACGCAGTATTTT. This chain links TRBV5-1 with TRBJ2-3; tentatively, D is TRBD2 (6 bases). The CDR3 extends over 14 amino acids. Germline CDR1 reads SGHRS; CDR2 reads YFSETQ. Trimming took 6 bases from V and 0 from J, leaving 11 bases between them.

This clonotype was seen more than once but under ten times. The chain links TRBV7-8 to TRBJ2-2; possible D gene TRBD1, 6 bases. The CDR3 runs to 15 residues. With 2 bases removed from V and 4 bases from J, the gap between germline ends came to 11 bases. Germline V gene sequence: CDR1 SGHVS, CDR2 FQNEAQ. The CDR3 loop is CASSLIGTSTGELFF. DNA of the CDR3: TGTGCCAGCAGCTTAATAGGGACATCCACCGGGGAGCTGTTTTTT.

This sequence joins TRBV4-1 and TRBJ2-3; D may be TRBD1 or TRBD2 (5 bases each). The length of the CDR3 is 18 residues. CDR1 MGHRA and CDR2 YSYEKL come from the germline V gene. Trimming cost V 1 base and J 5 bases, with 22 bases left between them. This CDR3 is CASSQVVLRGAHEDTQYF. As DNA, the CDR3 is TGCGCCAGCAGCCAAGTAGTATTACGGGGCGCCCACGAAGATACGCAGTATTTT.

This clonotype was seen more than once but under ten times. The chain employs TRBV6-2 or TRBV6-3 and TRBJ2-7; a weak D match, TRBD2 (5 bases). The CDR3 spans 12 residues. V gave up 10 bases and J gave up 2 bases, with 12 bases separating them. The germline V gene has CDR1 MNHEY and CDR2 SVGEGT. This CDR3 is CATGVRTYEQYF. The CDR3 DNA reads TGTGCCACCGGGGTCCGGACCTACGAGCAGTACTTC.

CDR3 loop: CASSLGLAVVNEQFF. CDR3 DNA sequence: TGCGCCAGCAGCCTAGGACTAGCGGTTGTAAATGAGCAGTTCTTC. This chain links TRBV4-3 with TRBJ2-1, with 10 bases lining up with TRBD2. The CDR3 is made up of 15 amino acids. Germline V gives CDR1 LGHNA, CDR2 YSLEER. V was clipped by 4 bases and J by 7 bases; unmatched bases: 7.